This T cell receptor (beta chain) came from a study of naive and memory T cell subsets. The study, taken as a whole, reports: Naive and memory subsets had different power law exponents for TCR abundance. Gini index rose across naive, CM, EM and EMRA in CD4 and CD8. Possibly reflecting memory cells re-expressing CD45RA, a few larger clonotypes occurred in naive repertoires, especially CD8.

Trimming pared 10 bases from V and 2 bases from J, leaving 9 bases between. The CDR3 is 12 residues long. CDR1 and CDR2 from the germline V gene are KGHDR and SFDVKD. At least ten counts were recorded for this clonotype. What it binds is unknown. Two oligonucleotides, mixed equimolar, formed the beta constant-region primer covering TRBC1 and TRBC2. The ligated cDNA underwent four PCR rounds using SP2 and nested alpha and beta constant-region primers. TCRdb redid the calling of the UMI-ligation and nested PCR reads with MiXCR, one entry per CDR3 protein. The table has over 100,000 distinct CDR3 sequences, more than 12% seen once; the top ten hold around 2.7%.

The chain employs TRBV24-1 and TRBJ2-3; maybe TRBD1 (5 bases). Sequencing input: naive CD8+ T cells from blood. This clonotype originated in a human donor in good health. The CDR3 nucleotides are TGTGCCACTTCAGGGCTCACAGATACGCAGTATTTT. Translation gives CATSGLTDTQYF.